One sample yielded the 18 T cell receptor beta chains listed below, sequenced in a study of blood T cell repertoires in COVID-19. Some clones are missing from TCRdb's copy, which holds only in-frame ones; the method was immunoSEQ multiplex PCR. The table has roughly 300,000 clones, 80% to 90% seen once. The sequenced material came from peripheral blood. The receptor set was obtained from a woman between 35 and 50 years old who had recovered from COVID-19.

The chain uses TRBV2 and TRBJ1-2; D is ambiguous. V gave up 3 bases and J gave up 2 bases, with 13 bases separating them. Germline lookup yields CDR1 SNHLY and CDR2 FYNNEI. CDR3 size: 15 residues. In DNA, the CDR3 is TGTGCCAGCAGTGATGGCGGCAGTAGGAACTATGGCTACACCTTC. This translates into CASSDGGSRNYGYTF.

V gene TRBV7-2 combines with J gene TRBJ2-5; D gene unclear. The germline CDR1 and CDR2 sequences are SGHTA and FQGNSA. The length of the CDR3 is 11 residues. Between the trimmed V and J ends, which lost 4 bases and 13 bases, there was a span of 13 bases. The CDR3 DNA reads TGTGCCAGCAGCTCTAGATTCATGGGGTACTTC. This gives the protein CASSSRFMGYF. The full variable domain, its missing parts supplied by reference TRBV7-2 and TRBJ2-5, is GAGVSQSPSNKVTEKGKDVELRCDPISGHTALYWYRQSLGQGLEFLIYFQGNSAPDKSGLPSDRFSAERTGGSVSTLTIQRTQQEDSAVYLCASSSRFMGYFGPGTRLLVL.

The chain has TRBV18 and TRBJ2-7; 15 bases map to TRBD2. In germline, CDR1 is KGHSH, CDR2 LQKENI. Trimming at V came to 3 bases and at J to 1 base, leaving 1 base not matched to a gene. The CDR3 spans 16 residues. This chain's CDR3 is CASSPGLAGGSYEQYF. The DNA for the CDR3 is TGTGCCAGCTCACCGGGACTAGCGGGAGGATCCTACGAGCAGTACTTC.

CDR3 in DNA: TGTGCCAGCAGTATCCTAGGGGACACTGAAGCTTTCTTT. Residues: CASSILGDTEAFF. The rearrangement uses TRBV6-5 and TRBJ1-1; D perhaps matches TRBD1 (5 bases). Trimming took off 5 bases at V and 3 bases at J, with 10 bases between the two ends. The CDR3 has 13 amino acids. The germline gives CDR1 MNHEY, CDR2 SVGAGI.

The chain uses TRBV19 and TRBJ2-4, with 8 bases lining up with TRBD1. The germline V gene has CDR1 LNHDA and CDR2 SQIVND (reference sequence). After removal of 6 bases from V and 3 bases from J, the junction contained 7 bases not matched to a gene. The CDR3 runs 15 residues. CDR3 sequence: CASSTLDRGKNIQYF. DNA for the CDR3: TGTGCCAGTAGCACCCTCGACAGGGGCAAAAACATTCAGTACTTC. The full variable domain, its missing parts supplied by reference TRBV19 and TRBJ2-4, is DGGITQSPKYLFRKEGQNVTLSCEQNLNHDAMYWYRQDPGQGLRLIYYSQIVNDFQKGDIAEGYSVSREKKESFPLTVTSAQKNPTAFYLCASSTLDRGKNIQYFGAGTRLSVL.

The rearrangement uses TRBV19 and TRBJ1-1; 7 positions agree with TRBD1. Trimming at V came to 6 bases and at J to 1 base, leaving 8 bases not matched to a gene. The length of the CDR3 is 15 residues. Germline V gene lookup returns CDR1 LNHDA and CDR2 SQIVND (reference sequence). CDR3 loop: CASRITGTANTEAFF. The CDR3, as DNA: TGTGCCAGTAGAATCACCGGGACAGCGAACACTGAAGCTTTCTTT.

This chain joins TRBV13 and TRBJ2-1; no clear D gene. CDR1 is PRHDT and CDR2 is FYEKMQ in the germline V gene (reference sequence). V lost 0 bases, J lost 10 bases, and 10 bases lay in between. This CDR3 comprises 13 residues. The CDR3 DNA reads as TGTGCCAGCAGCTTAGGCGACTTTTGGGAGCAGTTCTTC. Amino acids: CASSLGDFWEQFF.

The CDR3 is CASSAYSGGPGEQYF. CDR3 in DNA: TGTGCCAGCAGCGCCTATAGCGGGGGCCCGGGAGAGCAGTACTTC. V and J are TRBV9 and TRBJ2-7, with 9 bases that match TRBD2. CDR3 length: 15 amino acids. V shed 3 bases, J shed 7 bases, and the junction held 11 bases outside the gene matches. The germline CDR1 and CDR2 sequences are SGDLS and YYNGEE.

The genes are TRBV11-2 and TRBJ1-4; the D gene is possibly TRBD1 (5 bases). Trimming took off 2 bases at V and 8 bases at J, with 12 bases between the two ends. CDR1 SGHAT and CDR2 FQNNGV come from the germline V gene. The CDR3 contains 14 residues. CDR3 nucleotide sequence: TGTGCCAGCAGCTTACAGGGTCTTCTGGAAAAACTGTTTTTT. Encoded protein: CASSLQGLLEKLFF.

The chain couples TRBV16 to TRBJ1-2, with D perhaps TRBD1 (5 bases). The ends were cut back, 0 bases at V and 3 bases at J, with 11 bases in the middle. This CDR3 contains 15 residues. The germline CDR1 and CDR2 sequences are KGHSY and FQNENV. CDR3 amino acids: CASSQSIDSYYGYTF. CDR3 sequence (DNA): TGTGCCAGCAGCCAATCGATTGACAGCTACTATGGCTACACCTTC.

CDR3 sequence: CASSQEYRFNYGYTF. CDR3 nucleotides: TGCGCCAGCAGCCAAGAATACAGGTTTAACTATGGCTACACCTTC. This chain uses TRBV4-3 with TRBJ1-2; D may be TRBD1 (5 bases). Germline V gene sequence: CDR1 LGHNA, CDR2 YSLEER. V was trimmed by 0 bases and J by 1 base, leaving 9 bases between them. CDR3 length: 15 amino acids.

V is TRBV7-2 and J is TRBJ2-1; D is uncertain. The CDR3 sequence is 16 residues long. The germline CDR1 and CDR2 sequences are SGHTA and FQGNSA. Trimming cost V 5 bases and J 0 bases, with 14 bases left between them. In DNA form, the CDR3 reads TGTGCCAGCAGCCCCCGCCCCGGTTCCTCCTACAATGAGCAGTTCTTC. Translation gives CASSPRPGSSYNEQFF.

The V gene is TRBV19, the J gene TRBJ1-2; D is ambiguous. The CDR3 contains 15 residues. Per the germline V gene, CDR1 is LNHDA and CDR2 is SQIVND (reference sequence). V lost 7 bases and J lost 4, with 19 bases in between. This CDR3 reads CASNTALTLSYGYTF. Here the CDR3 DNA reads TGTGCCAGTAATACAGCCCTGACATTGTCCTATGGCTACACCTTC.

The chain has TRBV6-2 or TRBV6-3 and TRBJ1-5; the D gene is possibly TRBD1 (5 bases). The CDR3 sequence is 12 residues long. Germline V gene lookup returns CDR1 MNHEY and CDR2 SVGEGT. Trimming removed 5 bases at V and 11 bases at J, with 13 bases between. The CDR3: CASSTWGRAQHF. In nucleotides, the CDR3 is TGTGCCAGCAGTACCTGGGGCCGGGCCCAGCATTTT.

This chain joins TRBV5-5 and TRBJ1-2; 7 nucleotides agree with TRBD1. V dropped 4 bases and J dropped 8; count of bases not matched to a gene: 11. The germline gives CDR1 SGHKS, CDR2 YYEKEE (reference sequence). This CDR3 region has 14 residues. The CDR3 protein is CASSAGQVFSGYTF. The DNA for the CDR3 is TGTGCCAGCAGCGCCGGACAGGTCTTTTCCGGCTACACCTTC. Combining the CDR3 with reference TRBV5-5 and TRBJ1-2 gives the whole variable domain DAGVTQSPTHLIKTRGQQVTLRCSPISGHKSVSWYQQVLGQGPQFIFQYYEKEERGRGNFPDRFSARQFPNYSSELNVNALLLGDSALYLCASSAGQVFSGYTFGSGTRLTVV.

The J gene is TRBJ2-1, the V gene TRBV6-6, with TRBD2 as a possible D gene (7 bases). The germline V gene has CDR1 MNHNY and CDR2 SVGAGI (reference sequence). The length of the CDR3 is 15 residues. Trimming took 1 base from V and 2 from J, leaving 9 bases between them. The CDR3 here is CASSYWGGAYNEQFF. As DNA, the CDR3 is TGTGCCAGCAGTTACTGGGGGGGCGCCTACAATGAGCAGTTCTTC.

J is TRBJ1-2 and V is TRBV4-3; tentative D call: TRBD1 (5 bases). The germline V gene has CDR1 LGHNA and CDR2 YSLEER. The length of the CDR3 is 14 residues. Trimming removed 0 bases from V and 4 bases from J, with 9 bases in between. The CDR3: CASSQDTGTYGYTF. CDR3 DNA: TGCGCCAGCAGCCAAGATACAGGTACCTATGGCTACACCTTC.

Comments on this clone: Other DNA sequences in this sample translate to the same CDR3. The chain uses TRBV5-5 and TRBJ1-2; D is uncertain. Germline V gives CDR1 SGHKS, CDR2 YYEKEE (reference sequence). This CDR3 comprises 13 residues. V lost 1 base to trimming and J lost 2 bases, with 6 bases between them. The CDR3 region is CASSLYGNYGYTF. The CDR3 DNA is TGTGCCAGCAGCTTGTACGGGAACTATGGCTACACCTTC. Supplemented by reference TRBV5-5 and TRBJ1-2, the full variable domain reads DAGVTQSPTHLIKTRGQQVTLRCSPISGHKSVSWYQQVLGQGPQFIFQYYEKEERGRGNFPDRFSARQFPNYSSELNVNALLLGDSALYLCASSLYGNYGYTFGSGTRLTVV.